What follows are 6 T cell receptor beta chains derived from one specimen sequenced in a study of cytomegalovirus exposure and HLA in healthy donors. The PCR contained 60 Vbeta and 13 Jbeta primers. TCRdb keeps only in-frame clones here, not all; method: immunoSEQ multiplex PCR. The repertoire holds approximately 140,000 clones, with approximately 80% as singletons. Sequencing was done on a sample of PBMCs. These TCRs come from a man in his late teens or twenties in good health and CMV-seronegative.

V is TRBV2 and J is TRBJ1-1; a weak D match, TRBD1 (5 bases). This CDR3 has 16 amino acids. In germline, CDR1 is SNHLY, CDR2 FYNNEI. Between the trimmed V and J ends, which lost 2 bases and 4 bases, there was a span of 17 bases. The CDR3, as DNA: TGTGCCAGCAGTGAAAGGATCCGGGGGGGAGGCACTGAAGCTTTCTTT. It yields the protein CASSERIRGGGTEAFF.

This chain links TRBV28 with TRBJ1-3; 10 bases match TRBD1. The CDR3 length is 15 residues. Germline CDR1 and CDR2: MDHEN and SYDVKM. The trim removed 5 bases at V and 4 bases at J, leaving 5 bases unmatched. The CDR3 spells CASSTGTGAGNTIYF. The CDR3 region has the DNA TGTGCCAGCAGTACCGGGACAGGGGCCGGAAACACCATATATTTT.

The V and J genes are TRBV13 and TRBJ1-4; D is ambiguous. The germline V and J ends were trimmed by 3 bases and 8 bases, with 16 bases remaining between them. Germline V lookup: CDR1 PRHDT, CDR2 FYEKMQ (reference sequence). The CDR3 totals 15 residues. The CDR3, as DNA: TGTGCCAGCAGCTTCGGGTACCAAGGGAGGGAAAAACTGTTTTTT. Residues: CASSFGYQGREKLFF. Combining the CDR3 with reference TRBV13 and TRBJ1-4 gives the whole variable domain AAGVIQSPRHLIKEKRETATLKCYPIPRHDTVYWYQQGPGQDPQFLISFYEKMQSDKGSIPDRFSAQQFSDYHSELNMSSLELGDSALYFCASSFGYQGREKLFFGSGTQLSVL.

The chain carries TRBV19 and TRBJ1-1; D is unclear. The V end lost 5 bases, the J end lost 1 base, and 14 bases lay between the germline ends. This CDR3 comprises 15 residues. CDR1 and CDR2 (germline): LNHDA, SQIVND (reference sequence). The CDR3 loop is CASSFGVRENTEAFF. Here the CDR3 DNA reads TGTGCCAGTAGTTTTGGGGTTCGGGAGAACACTGAAGCTTTCTTT. Supplemented by reference TRBV19 and TRBJ1-1, the full variable domain reads DGGITQSPKYLFRKEGQNVTLSCEQNLNHDAMYWYRQDPGQGLRLIYYSQIVNDFQKGDIAEGYSVSREKKESFPLTVTSAQKNPTAFYLCASSFGVRENTEAFFGQGTRLTVV.

This clone showed up just a few times. This chain uses TRBV19 with TRBJ1-2; 7 nucleotides match TRBD1. The CDR3 spans 15 residues. From germline, CDR1 is LNHDA and CDR2 SQIVND (reference sequence). V shed 5 bases and J 8 bases; nucleotides not matched to a gene: 14. CDR3 in DNA: TGTGCCAGTAGTCTAGGGTCCCGCGGAGGGGGCGGCTACACCTTC. Its translation is CASSLGSRGGGGYTF.

This sequence joins TRBV6-5 and TRBJ2-5, with D tentatively TRBD2 (5 bases). V was cut by 7 bases and J by 5 bases, with 14 bases left in between. The CDR3 length is 13 residues. Germline CDR1 reads MNHEY; CDR2 reads SVGAGI. The CDR3 sequence: CASTDGGRETQYF. CDR3 coding DNA: TGTGCCAGCACCGACGGAGGAAGGGAGACCCAGTACTTC.